Reported below is one T cell receptor beta chain. These data originate in a study of cytomegalovirus exposure and HLA in healthy donors. The PCR was carried out with 60 Vbeta primers and 13 Jbeta primers. Measured with immunoSEQ multiplex PCR; TCRdb has only the in-frame clones, and not every one. Here the sample spans about 180,000 clones, over 75% being singletons. Sequenced input: PBMCs. The clonotype originates from a woman aged 45 to 65 in good health and CMV-seronegative.

The CDR3 sequence: CASSLLEGVPPYNEQFF. The CDR3 DNA follows: TGTGCCAGCAGCTTACTTGAGGGAGTTCCCCCCTACAATGAGCAGTTCTTC. This sequence joins TRBV7-2 and TRBJ2-1; TRBD2 is a possible D gene (5 bases). CDR3 length equals 17 residues. V lost 2 bases and J lost 2, with 16 bases in between. The germline gives CDR1 SGHTA, CDR2 FQGNSA.